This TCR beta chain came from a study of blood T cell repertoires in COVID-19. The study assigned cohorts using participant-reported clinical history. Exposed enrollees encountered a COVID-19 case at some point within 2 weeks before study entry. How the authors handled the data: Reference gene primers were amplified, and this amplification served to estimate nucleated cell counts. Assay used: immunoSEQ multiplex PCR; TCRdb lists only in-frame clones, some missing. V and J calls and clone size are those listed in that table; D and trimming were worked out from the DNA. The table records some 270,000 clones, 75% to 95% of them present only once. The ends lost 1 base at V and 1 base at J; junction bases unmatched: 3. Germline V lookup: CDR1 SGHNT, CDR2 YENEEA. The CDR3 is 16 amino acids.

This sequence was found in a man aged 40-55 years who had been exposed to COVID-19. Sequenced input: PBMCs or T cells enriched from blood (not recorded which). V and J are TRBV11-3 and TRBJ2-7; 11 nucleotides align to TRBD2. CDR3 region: CASSLVSSGRSYEQYF. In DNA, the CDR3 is TGTGCCAGCAGCTTAGTATCTAGCGGGAGGTCCTACGAGCAGTACTTC.